This T cell receptor (beta chain) was recorded in a study of blood T cells in healthy people across ages. Study-level background: Per every two T cells, about one barcoded beta molecule was captured by template switching.

The germline gives CDR1 DFQATT, CDR2 SNEGSKA (reference sequence). The CDR3 is 13 residues long. Trimming shortened V by 2 bases and J by 3 bases, and 8 bases separated the two germline ends. Findings and caveats of the study: CMV status of donors was not determined, possibly confounding expanded clonotype changes. Long-lived and aged donors differed, with more naive CD4+ cells and higher diversity in the long-lived.

Extractions gave at least 5 micrograms of total RNA per sample. A remark on this clonotype: Its target is unknown.

A J-beta primer mix and a sample-barcoded 5' primer were used in a second PCR of roughly 7 to 12 cycles. Each CDR3 protein is one row after TCRdb ran MiXCR on the 5' RACE reads. Found here are under 2 million distinct CDR3 sequences, about 32% of them singletons; the top ten hold 11%. The specimen was blood. The receptor was isolated from a woman younger than 45 in good health. The chain carries TRBV20-1 and TRBJ2-1, with D possibly being TRBD2 (6 bases). The CDR3 DNA reads TGCAGTGCTAGATGGGGGGTCTACAATGAGCAGTTCTTC. It specifies CSARWGVYNEQFF.